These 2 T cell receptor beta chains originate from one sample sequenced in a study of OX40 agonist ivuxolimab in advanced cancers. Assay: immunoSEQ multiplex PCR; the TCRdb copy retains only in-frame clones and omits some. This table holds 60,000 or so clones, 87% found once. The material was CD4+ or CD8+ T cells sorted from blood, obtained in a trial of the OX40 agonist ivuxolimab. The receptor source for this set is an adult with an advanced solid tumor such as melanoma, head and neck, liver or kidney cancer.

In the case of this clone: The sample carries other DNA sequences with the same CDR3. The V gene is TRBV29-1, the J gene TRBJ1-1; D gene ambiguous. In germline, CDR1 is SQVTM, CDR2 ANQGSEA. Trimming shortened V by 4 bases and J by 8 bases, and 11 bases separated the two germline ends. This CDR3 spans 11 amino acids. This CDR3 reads CSVAAPREAFF. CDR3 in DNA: TGCAGCGTTGCGGCCCCCCGGGAAGCTTTCTTT.

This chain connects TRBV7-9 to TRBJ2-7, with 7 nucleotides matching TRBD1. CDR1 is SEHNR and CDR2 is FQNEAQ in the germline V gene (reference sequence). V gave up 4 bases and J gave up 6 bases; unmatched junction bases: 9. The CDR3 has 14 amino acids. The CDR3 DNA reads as TGTGCCAGCAGCTACTTGACAGGGTTTGGCGAGCAGTACTTC. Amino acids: CASSYLTGFGEQYF.